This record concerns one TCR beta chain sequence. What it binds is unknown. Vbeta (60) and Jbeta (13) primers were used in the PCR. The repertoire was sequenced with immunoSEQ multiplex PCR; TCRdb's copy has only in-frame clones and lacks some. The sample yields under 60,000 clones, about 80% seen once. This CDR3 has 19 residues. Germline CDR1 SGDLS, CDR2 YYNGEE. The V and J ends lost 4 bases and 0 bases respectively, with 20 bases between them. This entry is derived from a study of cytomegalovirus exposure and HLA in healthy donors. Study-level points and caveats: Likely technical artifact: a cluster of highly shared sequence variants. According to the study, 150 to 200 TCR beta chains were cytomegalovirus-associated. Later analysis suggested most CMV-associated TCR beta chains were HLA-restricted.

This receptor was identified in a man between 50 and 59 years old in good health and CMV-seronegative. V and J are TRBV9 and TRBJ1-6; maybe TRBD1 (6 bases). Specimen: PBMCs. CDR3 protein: CASSPRGGQQSSYNSPLHF. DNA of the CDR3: TGTGCCAGCAGCCCCCGAGGCGGACAGCAAAGCTCCTATAATTCACCCCTCCACTTT.